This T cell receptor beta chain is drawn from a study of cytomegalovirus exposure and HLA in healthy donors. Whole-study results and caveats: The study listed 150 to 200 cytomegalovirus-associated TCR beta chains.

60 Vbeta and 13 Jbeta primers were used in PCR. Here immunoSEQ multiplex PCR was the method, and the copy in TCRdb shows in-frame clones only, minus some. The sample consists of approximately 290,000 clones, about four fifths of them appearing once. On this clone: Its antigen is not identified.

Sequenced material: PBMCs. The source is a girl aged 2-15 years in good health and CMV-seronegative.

The chain's CDR3 is CASSPGGSSTYEQYF. Written as DNA, the CDR3 is TGTGCCAGCAGCCCCGGGGGGAGCAGTACCTACGAGCAGTACTTC. The chain carries TRBV5-4 and TRBJ2-7; the match to TRBD2 covers 7 bases. CDR1 is SGHNT, CDR2 YYREEE, per germline (reference sequence). The CDR3 length is 15 residues. V dropped 4 bases and J dropped 2; count of bases not matched to a gene: 9. Full variable domain (rest looked up from reference TRBV5-4 and TRBJ2-7): ETGVTQSPTHLIKTRGQQVTLRCSSQSGHNTVSWYQQALGQGPQFIFQYYREEENGRGNFPPRFSGLQFPNYSSELNVNALELDDSALYLCASSPGGSSTYEQYFGPGTRLTVT.